This T cell receptor (beta chain) derives from a study of cytomegalovirus exposure and HLA in healthy donors (dated by TCRdb to about 2017). Context from the whole study: According to an earlier analysis of several hundred of the donors, about 190 million T cells yielded 95 million to 140 million unique TCR beta sequences and more than 250 Gb of sequence data. Roughly 290 gigabases of sequencing data and 70 million to 100 million unique TCR sequences made up an early release that covered fewer than 650 HLA-typed donors. The genetic ancestry cluster associated with self-reported Caucasian donors included around four fifths of the approximately 410 genotyped donors. The study aimed to test whether cataloging public T cell receptors could reveal signatures of past pathogen exposure. The study used immunosequencing to profile the T cell repertoires of more than 650 subjects and linked those repertoires to cytomegalovirus serostatus. In addition to the first cohort of 650 to 800 subjects, a separate validation cohort of 120 different subjects was used. To predict cytomegalovirus infection status, the study combined high-throughput TCR immunosequencing, statistical association of individual TCRs with disease status, and machine learning. A later analysis re-analyzed previously published TCR beta repertoires from 650 to 800 donors and added high-resolution HLA genotyping to study TCR occurrence patterns. Rather than using new phenotypic data, the later analysis identified candidate immune exposures from TCR beta sequences and from how often those sequences occurred across donors. An earlier analysis of 587 of the donors applied high-throughput TCR beta sequencing to assess whether each TCR beta V gene segment acted as functional or pseudogenic. Donor age, sex, ethnicity and CMV serostatus were compiled alongside the repertoire data. In a later genetic analysis, genome-wide SNP genotypes for about 55% of the 666 donors were used, and that subset was treated as a discovery cohort. Every repertoire in the discovery cohort had been generated on one and the same sequencing platform. Both class I and class II loci were covered by HLA typing, at four-digit resolution. The number of donors typed differed by locus, with roughly 629-640 for A, B, C, DRB1 and DQB1, 522 for DQA1, over 600 for DPA1, and roughly 450 for DPB1. Because of strong linkage in the cohort, five DR-DQ haplotypes were treated as single units for association and clustering. Among 300 to 500 genotyped donors of the cohort, an average of approximately 240,000 unique TCR beta nucleotide sequences was sequenced per donor, of which about 19% were non-productive. Overall study outcomes, separate from this receptor: A later genetic analysis associated a missense DCLRE1C variant with V-gene and J-gene trimming of TCR beta chains, and an independent cohort replicated the association. In vitro tests confirmed that a few of the cytomegalovirus-associated TCR beta chains recognize cytomegalovirus antigens. Broadly in line with IMGT annotations, most TCR beta V segments showed up in productive rearrangements about 87% or about 30% of the time in an earlier analysis of under 700 of the donors. It was suggested by the authors that the approach could potentially be generalized to other disease states and immunological phenotypes. In a later analysis, most CMV-associated TCR beta chains were found to appear HLA-restricted, with HLA associations seemingly driven largely by CMV exposure. The cohort was sequenced for TCR beta chains only, and without alpha or paired-chain data the features that could be detected were limited. In a later genetic analysis, fewer N-insertions in productive TCRs were reported among donors in an Asian-associated ancestry cluster than the roughly 670-donor mean. A further reported finding was that TCR beta sequences accurately predicted the HLA-A and HLA-B alleles for most subjects in the first cohort. The study gave a list of 150 to 200 TCR beta chains associated with cytomegalovirus. A cluster of highly shared sequence variants was judged likely to represent a technical artifact of the sequencing pipeline. Linkage disequilibrium might explain the correlated functional status among segregating V segments, but an unknown experimental factor could not be excluded. For the cohort, immune exposure information was limited to CMV serostatus. Because counts were too low, about 18 rarely observed V segments, including chromosome 9 orphons, were excluded from the earlier analysis of some 590 of the donors. Most TCR sequences were seen in very few donors, while some public TCRs were found in many individuals. Strong co-occurrence of HLA alleles, especially DR and DQ, made assigning TCR associations to individual alleles difficult. The classifier was reported to diagnose cytomegalovirus status with high specificity and sensitivity in both the original cohort and the validation cohort. Because the 87-base-pair reads could not distinguish some IMGT-functional V segments, including TRBV6-2 and TRBV6-3, those segments were excluded. In a later analysis, the rate of TCR association differed among HLA loci, with DRB1 alleles having the most associated TCRs and HLA-C alleles having the fewest. Because HLA typing was missing for some donors at each locus, association tests included only the typed subset. Roughly uniform sequencing depth across donors was assumed in presence/absence analyses, although this assumption may not hold. In a later analysis, HLA-associated TCR beta chains showed more clonal expansion and lower generation probabilities than non-associated chains that were equally common. According to a later analysis, parvovirus B19, influenza, CMV and Epstein-Barr virus appeared linked to several top co-occurrence clusters. Specific HLA alleles were associated with 15,000 to 20,000 TCR beta sequences at a false discovery rate of 0.05 in a later analysis.

The germline V end is reduced by 2 bases and the J end by 3 bases; junction bases left unmatched: 2. The germline V gene provides CDR1 MRHNA and CDR2 SNTAGT. Measured from the cysteine to the phenylalanine, the CDR3 is 15 residues long. Only the CDR3 DNA stays, 45 bases, in frame from base 1. Library creation used the immunoSEQ multiplex PCR assay. For the multiplex PCR, a mixture combining 60 forward primers for TCR Vbeta segments and 13 reverse primers for TCR Jbeta segments was used. A multiplex PCR assay on genomic DNA amplified the CDR3 region of rearranged TCR beta genes. Amplified TCR beta libraries were sequenced as 87-base-pair reads on the Illumina HiSeq System. The published analysis was carried out like this. Across the 670 or so repertoires, a later analysis counted 75 million to 90 million unique TCR beta chains, 9.5 million to 13 million of which were shared by at least two donors. A nearest-neighbor algorithm error-corrected the raw reads and collapsed the reads into unique sequences, merging closely related sequences to remove PCR and sequencing errors. Alignment of CDR3 sequences to IMGT reference sequences was used to assign V, D and J gene segments. For a sequence to be retained, a match of at least six nucleotides was required to both a V gene segment and a J gene segment. Rearrangements were classified as productive when the CDR3 lacked stop codons and remained in frame with V and J, and all other rearrangements were classified as non-productive. Following IMGT convention, CDR3 was defined as the stretch from the second conserved V-encoded cysteine up to the conserved J-encoded phenylalanine. In an earlier analysis of 550 to 650 of the donors, sequences lacking an unambiguous match to a single V gene segment were excluded. An earlier analysis of a few hundred of the donors called V segments functional above 56.7% productive rearrangements and segregating when the between-donor standard deviation exceeded 5%. A statistical classification framework was developed to diagnose cytomegalovirus status using the catalog of TCR beta chain sequences. In a later analysis, V and J genes were assigned by comparing TCR nucleotide sequences against IMGT/GENE-DB human TR gene sequences. In a later analysis, CDR3 sequences and most-parsimonious VDJ recombination scenarios were assigned using the TCRdist pipeline. In a later analysis, every TCR beta chain was defined by the combination of its CDR3 amino acid sequence and its V-gene family, and reads without a unique V-gene family were dropped. As a way to deal with suspected cross-contamination and a sequencing artifact, a later analysis dropped 640 or so nucleotide sequences that were highly shared and had low generation probability. In a later analysis, a clonal expansion index for each public chain was calculated from normalized within-repertoire ranks of inferred template counts. A later analysis computed generation probabilities with a VDJ recombination model fitted to out-of-frame rearrangements, and checked the results against IGoR. In a later analysis, TCR-TCR, TCR-HLA and TCR-CMV co-occurrence was scored with hypergeometric tests, and a repertoire-size bias correction was applied to TCR pairs. False discovery rates were estimated in a later analysis by permuting HLA or CMV assignments 20 times. In a later analysis, co-occurring TCRs were grouped with DBSCAN, and TCRdist sequence similarity was added when clustering was performed within HLA-allele-positive subsets. Repertoires with fewer than 30,000 or more than 120,000 public chains, plus five repertoires with anomalous nucleotide sharing, were excluded from co-occurrence clustering. This is the immuneACCESS table as TCRdb keeps it, with only in-frame sequences that have V and J called. A part of the clones is gone; compared with another copy, unresolved V genes explain less than half, and the rest is unexplained. That table furnishes V, J and clone size, whereas the DNA furnished D and trimming. Here the sample has about 110,000 clones; roughly three quarters occur a single time. 5% to 7.5% of the sample lies in the top ten.

The cohort consisted of 650 to 850 healthy bone marrow donors. At the time of sampling, every cohort member was nominally healthy, though immune exposures that went unrecorded were likely present. The donor tested CMV seropositive and was one of the 289 seropositive cohort members. A peripheral blood sample was provided by each donor, and peripheral blood mononuclear cells were used for TCR beta sequencing. Genomic DNA was extracted from the blood cell samples with the Qiagen DNeasy Blood Extraction Kit. With regard to this clone: The clone's antigen remains unknown. No qualities accompany the bases; no much larger clone lies one base away.

The origin of this receptor is a man aged 25-45 years in good health and CMV-seropositive. The chain employs TRBV6-4 and TRBJ2-2, and TRBD2 aligns with 8 junction nucleotides. The sequencing sample was made of PBMCs. The DNA reads as follows: TGTGCCAGCAGTGACAAGCGGGGGCACACCGGGGAGCTGTTTTTT. This is translated as CASSDKRGHTGELFF.